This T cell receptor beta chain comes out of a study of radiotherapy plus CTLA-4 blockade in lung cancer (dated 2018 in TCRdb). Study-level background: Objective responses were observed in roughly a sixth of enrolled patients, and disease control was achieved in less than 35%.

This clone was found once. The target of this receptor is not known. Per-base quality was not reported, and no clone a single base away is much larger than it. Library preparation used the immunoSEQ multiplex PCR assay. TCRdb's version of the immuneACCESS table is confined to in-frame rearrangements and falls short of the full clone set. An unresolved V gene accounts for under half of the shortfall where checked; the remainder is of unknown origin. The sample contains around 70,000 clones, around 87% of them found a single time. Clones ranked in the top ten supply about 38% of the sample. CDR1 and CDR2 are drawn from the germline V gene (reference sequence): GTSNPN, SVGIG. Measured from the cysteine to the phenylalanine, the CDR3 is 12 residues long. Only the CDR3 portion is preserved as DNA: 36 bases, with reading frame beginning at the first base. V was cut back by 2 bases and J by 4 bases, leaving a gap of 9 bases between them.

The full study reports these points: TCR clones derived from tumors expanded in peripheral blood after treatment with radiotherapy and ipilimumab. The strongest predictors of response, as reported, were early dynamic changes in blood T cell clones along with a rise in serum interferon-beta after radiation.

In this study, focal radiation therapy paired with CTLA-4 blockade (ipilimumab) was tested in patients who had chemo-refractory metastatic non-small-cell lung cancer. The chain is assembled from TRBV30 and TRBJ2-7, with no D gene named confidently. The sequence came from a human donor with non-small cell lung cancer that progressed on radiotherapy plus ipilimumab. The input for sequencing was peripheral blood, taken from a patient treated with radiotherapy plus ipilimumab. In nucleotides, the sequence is TGTGCCTGGAGTAGTGATCGGTACGAGCAGTACTTC. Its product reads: CAWSSDRYEQYF. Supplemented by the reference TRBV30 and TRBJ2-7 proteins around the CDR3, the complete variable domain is SQTIHQWPATLVQPVGSPLSLECTVEGTSNPNLYWYRQAAGRGLQLLFYSVGIGQISSEVPQNLSASRPQDRQFILSSKKLLLSDSGFYLCAWSSDRYEQYFGPGTRLTVT.